The 32 T cell receptor beta chains reported below all come from one sample, sequenced in a study of blood T cell repertoires in COVID-19. Assay used: immunoSEQ multiplex PCR; TCRdb lists only in-frame clones, some missing. This sample has about 260,000 clones, with around 80% found just once. Sequencing input: PBMCs or T cells enriched from blood (not recorded which). These receptor sequences come from a man between 25 and 39 years old with acute COVID-19.

The chain carries TRBV5-5 and TRBJ1-5; 8 bases are shared with TRBD1. V dropped 2 bases and J dropped 7; count of bases not matched to a gene: 8. CDR3 length: 15 residues. In germline, CDR1 is SGHKS, CDR2 YYEKEE (reference sequence). Here the CDR3 reads CASSFGQGTLQPQHF. CDR3 nucleotides: TGTGCCAGCAGCTTCGGACAGGGTACTTTGCAGCCCCAGCATTTT.

This clone came up a few times. A read error may account for a junction end that differs from germline. The chain couples TRBV5-1 to TRBJ1-1; 7 nucleotides agree with TRBD1. Germline CDR1 and CDR2: SGHRS and YFSETQ. This CDR3 is built from 14 residues. In nucleotides, the CDR3 is TGTGCCAGCAGCTTGGGAGGGGGCACCACTGAAGCTTTCTTT. It codes for CASSLGGGTTEAFF.

The CDR3 nucleotides are TGTGCCAGCAGTTTGGGACAGAACACTGAAGCTTTCTTT. Its protein product is CASSLGQNTEAFF. V usage is TRBV12-3 or TRBV12-4 and J usage is TRBJ1-1, with TRBD1 as a possible D gene (6 bases). The CDR3 extends over 13 amino acids. Trimming stripped 3 bases from V and 1 base from J, with 6 bases between.

This chain uses TRBV7-9 with TRBJ1-1; 7 bases map to TRBD1. Germline CDR1 is SEHNR and CDR2 is FQNEAQ (reference sequence). The CDR3 loop spans 15 amino acids. With V trimmed by 5 bases and J by 6 bases, 12 bases remained unmatched. CDR3 residues: CASSMPTGRGAEAFF. DNA of the CDR3: TGTGCCAGCAGCATGCCGACAGGGAGAGGGGCTGAAGCTTTCTTT.

The chain combines TRBV6-5 with TRBJ1-4; no definite D call. From germline, CDR1 is MNHEY and CDR2 SVGAGI. Trimming cost V 7 bases and J 0 bases, with 12 bases left between them. CDR3 length: 15 amino acids. The DNA of the CDR3 is TGTGCCAGCAACCTATCGCCGCCAACTAATGAAAAACTGTTTTTT. Translation: CASNLSPPTNEKLFF.

The chain joins TRBV27 to TRBJ2-1; D is possibly TRBD1 (6 bases). This CDR3 comprises 12 residues. Germline V gene lookup returns CDR1 MNHEY and CDR2 SMNVEV (reference sequence). Trimming removed 2 bases from V and 9 bases from J, with 8 bases in between. For the CDR3, the DNA is TGTGCCAGCAGTTTAATAGGGGGTGAGCAGTTCTTC. It translates to CASSLIGGEQFF.

The gene calls are TRBV5-1 and TRBJ2-2; the D gene is possibly TRBD1 (6 bases). Germline CDR1 and CDR2: SGHRS and YFSETQ. The CDR3 has 15 residues. V lost 4 bases, J lost 1 base, and 11 bases lay in between. CDR3 in DNA: TGCGCCAGCAGCACGGACAGACAGAACACCGGGGAGCTGTTTTTT. Its protein is CASSTDRQNTGELFF.

The genes are TRBV5-8 and TRBJ1-4, with TRBD1 identical over 9 bases. The CDR3 has 13 residues. V lost 4 bases and J lost 8; bases outside the gene matches: 3. The germline V gene has CDR1 SGHTS and CDR2 YDEGEE. The CDR3, as DNA: TGTGCCAGCAGCGTCACAGGGGGCGAAAAACTGTTTTTT. It encodes CASSVTGGEKLFF.

The V call is TRBV5-4, the J call TRBJ1-6; 10 bases match TRBD1. This CDR3 contains 16 residues. The germline V gene has CDR1 SGHNT and CDR2 YYREEE (reference sequence). V trimming: 4 bases; J trimming: 6 bases; junction bases outside the gene matches: 7. CDR3 DNA sequence: TGTGCCAGCAGCCAAGGACGGACAGGGGGTAATTCACCCCTCCACTTT. It encodes CASSQGRTGGNSPLHF.

This chain joins TRBV9 and TRBJ1-1, with 10 bases matching TRBD1. This CDR3 spans 14 amino acids. Germline V gives CDR1 SGDLS, CDR2 YYNGEE. Trimming cost V 3 bases and J 10 bases; bases outside gene matches: 9. CDR3 sequence reads: CASSATGTGDPAFF. The DNA of the CDR3 is TGTGCCAGCAGCGCCACCGGGACAGGGGATCCAGCTTTCTTT. Full variable domain (remainder filled in from reference TRBV9 and TRBJ1-1): DSGVTQTPKHLITATGQRVTLRCSPRSGDLSVYWYQQSLDQGLQFLIQYYNGEERAKGNILERFSAQQFPDLHSELNLSSLELGDSALYFCASSATGTGDPAFFGQGTRLTVV.

The gene calls are TRBV19 and TRBJ2-2, with a tentative D call TRBD1 (5 bases). Between the trimmed V and J ends, which lost 3 bases and 5 bases, there was a span of 16 bases. Germline CDR1 LNHDA, CDR2 SQIVND (reference sequence). This CDR3 is 16 amino acids long. CDR3 sequence: CASSIIGSGRTGELFF. DNA for the CDR3: TGTGCCAGTAGTATTATTGGGTCAGGGCGAACCGGGGAGCTGTTTTTT.

The rearrangement uses TRBV28 and TRBJ1-2; D gene unclear. Trimming removed 10 bases from V and 4 bases from J, with 19 bases in between. CDR3 size: 14 residues. From germline, CDR1 is MDHEN and CDR2 SYDVKM. CDR3 DNA: TGTGCCATCGCGGAAGGAAGGAGGGCCTATGGCTACACCTTC. It codes for CAIAEGRRAYGYTF.

The chain uses TRBV11-1 and TRBJ2-4; maybe TRBD1 (6 bases). The germline V gene has CDR1 SGHAT and CDR2 FQDESV (reference sequence). The CDR3 contains 14 residues. The ends were cut back, 5 bases at V and 7 bases at J, with 15 bases in the middle. CDR3 nucleotide sequence: TGTGCCAGCAGCCCTTTAGGGGGAGCGAACATTCAGTACTTC. It codes for CASSPLGGANIQYF.

This clone was seen once. The chain recombines TRBV7-9 with TRBJ2-6; D ambiguous. The CDR3 contains 16 residues. V lost 1 base and J 0 bases, leaving 7 bases between the germline ends. Germline V gene lookup returns CDR1 SEHNR and CDR2 FQNEAQ (reference sequence). CDR3 amino acids: CASSLDVSSGANVLTF. In DNA form, the CDR3 reads TGTGCCAGCAGCTTAGATGTGAGCTCTGGGGCCAACGTCCTGACTTTC.

The chain joins TRBV11-2 to TRBJ1-1; the D is unclear. The CDR3 spans 11 residues. The V end was cut by 5 bases, the J end by 11 bases, with 12 bases between. Germline CDR1 reads SGHAT; CDR2 reads FQNNGV. The CDR3 bases are TGTGCCAGCAGCCGAGGTTGGCAGGCTTTCTTT. Translated: CASSRGWQAFF.

The rearrangement uses TRBV5-8 and TRBJ1-3, with unresolved D. Trimming cost V 0 bases and J 3 bases, with 13 bases left between them. The germline V gene encodes CDR1 SGHTS and CDR2 YDEGEE. The CDR3 loop spans 16 amino acids. The CDR3 bases are TGTGCCAGCAGCTTGGTTCTGGCTCGGGTTGGAAACACCATATATTTT. It specifies CASSLVLARVGNTIYF. Drawing the rest from reference TRBV5-8 and TRBJ1-3, the complete variable domain is EAGVTQSPTHLIKTRGQQATLRCSPISGHTSVYWYQQALGLGLQFLLWYDEGEERNRGNFPPRFSGRQFPNYSSELNVNALELEDSALYLCASSLVLARVGNTIYFGEGSWLTVV.

This chain connects TRBV2 to TRBJ2-3; D is uncertain. Germline CDR1 SNHLY, CDR2 FYNNEI. The V end lost 7 bases, the J end lost 3 bases, and 8 bases lay between the germline ends. This CDR3 has 12 amino acids. As DNA, the CDR3 is TGTGCCAGCACTAAAATAACAGATACGCAGTATTTT. The encoded protein is CASTKITDTQYF.

This clone has just a few counts. In nucleotides, the CDR3 is TGTGCCAGCAGTCCTACCTATGGAAACACCATATATTTT. Translating gives CASSPTYGNTIYF. The chain is built from TRBV7-2 and TRBJ1-3; D call uncertain. Germline CDR1 is SGHTA and CDR2 is FQGNSA. V lost 6 bases and J 3 bases, leaving 9 bases between the germline ends. This CDR3 is built from 13 residues.

The chain joins TRBV3-1 (or the pseudogene TRBV3-2) to TRBJ1-6; 7 bases are a match to TRBD1. Germline CDR1 LGHDT, CDR2 YNNKEL (reference sequence). This CDR3 comprises 15 residues. The V gene end was trimmed by 0 bases and the J gene end by 9 bases; junction bases not matched to a gene: 5. DNA for the CDR3: TGTGCCAGCAGCCAAGAAGACAGGGTACGTTCACCCCTCCACTTT. Encoded protein: CASSQEDRVRSPLHF.

The chain couples TRBV10-2 to TRBJ1-2, with D possibly TRBD1 on 6 matching bases. CDR3 length equals 13 residues. The V end lost 6 bases, the J end lost 5 bases, and 13 bases lay between the germline ends. Germline V gene lookup returns CDR1 WSHSY and CDR2 SAAADI. As DNA, the CDR3 is TGCGCCAGCAGCGTTGGACAGTATTATGGCTACACCTTC. As protein: CASSVGQYYGYTF.

The genes are TRBV28 and TRBJ2-7; 8 nucleotides match TRBD1. The V and J ends lost 6 bases and 7 bases, in that order; junction bases with no gene match: 8. CDR1 and CDR2 (germline): MDHEN, SYDVKM. The CDR3 contains 13 residues. CDR3 sequence reads: CASRSRGRWEQYV. The DNA of the CDR3 is TGTGCCAGCAGGTCCAGGGGGCGCTGGGAGCAGTACGTC.

As for this clone: At the DNA level, this CDR3 is encoded by other sequences in the same sample as well. The chain combines TRBV28 with TRBJ2-5; a possible D gene is TRBD1 (7 bases). Germline V gene data show CDR1 as MDHEN and CDR2 as SYDVKM. The CDR3 is 13 amino acids. Trimming removed 5 bases from V and 2 bases from J, with 9 bases in between. Written as DNA, the CDR3 is TGTGCCAGCAGTCAGGGGGGACAAGAGACCCAGTACTTC. Translated, it gives CASSQGGQETQYF.

The chain joins TRBV29-1 to TRBJ2-2, with 14 nucleotides matching TRBD2. Germline assignment: CDR1 SQVTM and CDR2 ANQGSEA. Trimming cost V 7 bases and J 5 bases; bases outside gene matches: 3. The CDR3 has 14 residues. CDR3 residues: CSARLAGGTGELFF. As DNA, the CDR3 is TGCAGCGCCCGACTAGCGGGAGGGACCGGGGAGCTGTTTTTT.

The rearrangement links TRBV7-6 to TRBJ2-7; D possibly corresponds to TRBD2 (6 bases). CDR1 and CDR2 (germline): SGHVS, FNYEAQ. V was trimmed by 8 bases and J by 0 bases, leaving 11 bases between them. The CDR3 sequence is 13 residues long. The CDR3 loop is CASCAGPSYEQYV. As DNA, the CDR3 is TGTGCCAGCTGCGCGGGGCCCTCCTACGAGCAGTACGTC.

The genes are TRBV30 and TRBJ1-1, with D uncertain. In germline, CDR1 is GTSNPN, CDR2 SVGIG (reference sequence). The CDR3 length is 13 residues. Trimming cost V 1 base and J 4 bases, with 10 bases left between them. CDR3 protein: CAWSALARTEAFF. The CDR3 region has the DNA TGTGCCTGGAGTGCATTGGCTCGCACTGAAGCTTTCTTT.

This clone was seen just once. The V gene is TRBV25-1, the J gene TRBJ1-2, with D possibly being TRBD1 (5 bases). The germline V gene encodes CDR1 MGHDK and CDR2 SYGVNS. The CDR3 covers 15 residues. The germline V and J ends were trimmed by 1 base and 2 bases, with 11 bases remaining between them. The CDR3 DNA reads as TGTGCCAGCAGTGAATCGGTGGGGCCCAACTATGGCTACACCTTC. It yields the protein CASSESVGPNYGYTF.

This CDR3 reads CASISGGVRNEQFF. As DNA, the CDR3 is TGTGCCAGCATCTCCGGGGGGGTAAGGAATGAGCAGTTCTTC. This chain links TRBV27 with TRBJ2-1; 8 bases match TRBD2. The germline gives CDR1 MNHEY, CDR2 SMNVEV (reference sequence). Trimming cost V 7 bases and J 7 bases; bases outside gene matches: 9. The CDR3 is 14 amino acids.

This chain links TRBV28 with TRBJ2-3; 8 nucleotides match TRBD2. The CDR3 is 14 amino acids. V dropped 7 bases and J dropped 6; count of bases not matched to a gene: 9. Germline-derived CDR1 and CDR2 are MDHEN and SYDVKM. The CDR3: CASTVAGKGDTQYF. The CDR3 bases are TGTGCCAGCACAGTAGCGGGGAAGGGGGATACGCAGTATTTT.

This clone showed up just once. This rearrangement joins TRBV24-1 to TRBJ2-3; no clear D gene. Germline V gene lookup returns CDR1 KGHDR and CDR2 SFDVKD. The length of the CDR3 is 12 residues. Trimming pared 6 bases from V and 8 bases from J, leaving 11 bases between. As DNA, the CDR3 is TGTGCCACCAGTAGAGGAACGGGTACGCAGTATTTT. This codes for CATSRGTGTQYF.

The chain recombines TRBV25-1 with TRBJ2-1; possibly TRBD2 for D (5 bases). V shed 7 bases and J shed 7 bases, with 17 bases lying between them. From germline, CDR1 is MGHDK and CDR2 SYGVNS. The CDR3 is made up of 14 amino acids. The CDR3 spells CASNGWERENEQFF. CDR3 coding DNA: TGTGCCAGCAATGGGTGGGAGAGAGAGAATGAGCAGTTCTTC.

V gene TRBV19 combines with J gene TRBJ2-5, with 12 positions matching TRBD2. Germline CDR1 reads LNHDA; CDR2 reads SQIVND (reference sequence). This CDR3 spans 17 amino acids. V was clipped by 5 bases and J by 7 bases; unmatched bases: 14. CDR3 DNA: TGTGCCAGTAGTCGCGGCTCATCGACTAGCGGGAGATTGACCCAGTACTTC. Translating gives CASSRGSSTSGRLTQYF.

This clone has only a few counts. The chain combines TRBV7-2 with TRBJ2-1; D might be TRBD1 (6 bases). This CDR3 has 17 residues. Germline CDR1 reads SGHTA; CDR2 reads FQGNSA. V lost 5 bases to trimming and J lost 2 bases, with 19 bases between them. The CDR3 DNA follows: TGTGCCAGCAGCCGTAGGGGCCAAGGGGGACCCTACAATGAGCAGTTCTTC. Amino acid sequence: CASSRRGQGGPYNEQFF.